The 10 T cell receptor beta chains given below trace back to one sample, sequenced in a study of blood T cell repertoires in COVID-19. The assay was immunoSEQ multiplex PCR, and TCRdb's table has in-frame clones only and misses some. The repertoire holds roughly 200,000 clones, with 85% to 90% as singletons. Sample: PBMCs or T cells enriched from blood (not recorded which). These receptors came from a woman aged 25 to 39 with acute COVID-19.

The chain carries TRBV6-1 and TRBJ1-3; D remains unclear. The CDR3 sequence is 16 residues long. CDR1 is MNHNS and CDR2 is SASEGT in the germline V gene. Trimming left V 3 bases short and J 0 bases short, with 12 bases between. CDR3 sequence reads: CASSDAGRTSGNTIYF. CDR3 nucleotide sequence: TGTGCCAGCAGTGATGCGGGCAGAACCTCTGGAAACACCATATATTTT.

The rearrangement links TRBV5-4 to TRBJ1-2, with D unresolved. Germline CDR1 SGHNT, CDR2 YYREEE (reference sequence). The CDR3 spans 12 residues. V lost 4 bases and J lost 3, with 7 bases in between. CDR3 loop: CASSPDYYGYTF. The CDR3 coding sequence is TGTGCCAGCAGCCCGGACTACTATGGCTACACCTTC.

As DNA, the CDR3 is TGTGCCAGCAGTTACGGAGGCGGAGAGACCCAGTACTTC. Translated, it gives CASSYGGGETQYF. The chain has TRBV6-5 and TRBJ2-5; tentative D call: TRBD2 (5 bases). Trimming stripped 2 bases from V and 4 bases from J, with 8 bases between. CDR3 length: 13 residues. CDR1 and CDR2 from the germline V gene are MNHEY and SVGAGI.

CDR3 protein: CASSSGQVHGYTF. The CDR3 DNA sequence: TGTGCCAGCAGTTCCGGACAGGTCCATGGCTACACCTTC. The J gene is TRBJ1-2, the V gene TRBV27, with 7 bases lining up with TRBD1. Per the germline V gene, CDR1 is MNHEY and CDR2 is SMNVEV (reference sequence). Trimming took 4 bases from V and 6 from J; bases not matched to a gene: 5. CDR3 length equals 13 residues.

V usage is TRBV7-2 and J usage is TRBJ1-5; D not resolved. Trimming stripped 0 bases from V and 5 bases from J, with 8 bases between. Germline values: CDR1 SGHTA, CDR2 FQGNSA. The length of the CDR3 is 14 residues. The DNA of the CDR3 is TGTGCCAGCAGCTTAGCGGGCAGATATCAGCCCCAGCATTTT. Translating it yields CASSLAGRYQPQHF.

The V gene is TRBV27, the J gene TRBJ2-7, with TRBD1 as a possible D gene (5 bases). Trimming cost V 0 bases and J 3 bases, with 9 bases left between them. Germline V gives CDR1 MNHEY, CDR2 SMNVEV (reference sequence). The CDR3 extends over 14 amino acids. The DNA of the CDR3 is TGTGCCAGCAGTTTATCAGGGGCGAGCTACGAGCAGTACTTC. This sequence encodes CASSLSGASYEQYF.

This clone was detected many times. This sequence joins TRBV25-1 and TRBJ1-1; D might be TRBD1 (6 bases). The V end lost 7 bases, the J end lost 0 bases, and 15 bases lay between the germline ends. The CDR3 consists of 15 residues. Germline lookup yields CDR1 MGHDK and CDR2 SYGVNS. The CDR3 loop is CASTRSTGMNTEAFF. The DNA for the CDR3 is TGTGCCAGCACCCGATCCACAGGGATGAACACTGAAGCTTTCTTT.

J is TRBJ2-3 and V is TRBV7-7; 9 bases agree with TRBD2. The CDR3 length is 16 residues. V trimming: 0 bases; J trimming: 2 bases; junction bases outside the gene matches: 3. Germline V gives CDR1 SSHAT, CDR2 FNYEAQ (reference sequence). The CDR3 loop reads CASSLASGGSTDTQYF. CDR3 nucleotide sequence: TGTGCCAGCAGCTTAGCCAGCGGGGGGTCCACAGATACGCAGTATTTT.

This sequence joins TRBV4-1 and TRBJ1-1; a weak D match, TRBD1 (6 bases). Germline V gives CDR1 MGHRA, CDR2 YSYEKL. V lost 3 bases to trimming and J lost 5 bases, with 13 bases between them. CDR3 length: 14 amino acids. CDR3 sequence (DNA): TGCGCCAGCAGCCAGAAGACAGGCGGAACTGAAGCTTTCTTT. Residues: CASSQKTGGTEAFF.

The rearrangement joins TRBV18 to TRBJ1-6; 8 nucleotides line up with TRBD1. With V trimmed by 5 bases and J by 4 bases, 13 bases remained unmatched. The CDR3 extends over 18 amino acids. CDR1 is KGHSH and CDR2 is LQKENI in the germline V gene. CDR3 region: CASSSDGQGGVYNSPLHF. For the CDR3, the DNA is TGTGCCAGCTCATCCGACGGACAGGGAGGTGTGTATAATTCACCCCTCCACTTT.